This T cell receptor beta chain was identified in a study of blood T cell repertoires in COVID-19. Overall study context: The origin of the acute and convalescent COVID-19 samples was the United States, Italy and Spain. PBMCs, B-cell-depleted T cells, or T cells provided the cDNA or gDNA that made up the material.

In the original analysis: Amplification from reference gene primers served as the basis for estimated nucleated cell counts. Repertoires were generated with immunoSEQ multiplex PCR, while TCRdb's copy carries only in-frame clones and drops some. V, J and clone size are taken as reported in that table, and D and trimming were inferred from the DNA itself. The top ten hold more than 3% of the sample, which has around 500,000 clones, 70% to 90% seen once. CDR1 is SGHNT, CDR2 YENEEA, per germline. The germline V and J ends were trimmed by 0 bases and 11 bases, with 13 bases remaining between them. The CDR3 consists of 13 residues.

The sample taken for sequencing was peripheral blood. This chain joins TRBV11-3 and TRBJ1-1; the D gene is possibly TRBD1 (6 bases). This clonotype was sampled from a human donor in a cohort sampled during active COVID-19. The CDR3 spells CASSLEGGGSAFF. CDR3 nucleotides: TGTGCCAGCAGCTTAGAGGGAGGGGGTTCGGCTTTCTTT. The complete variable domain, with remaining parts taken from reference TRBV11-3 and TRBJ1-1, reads EAGVVQSPRYKIIEKKQPVAFWCNPISGHNTLYWYLQNLGQGPELLIRYENEEAVDDSQLPKDRFSAERLKGVDSTLKIQPAELGDSAVYLCASSLEGGGSAFFGQGTRLTVV.